Included here is one T cell receptor beta chain sequence, with context. These data originate in a study of lymphopenia after photon versus proton radiotherapy. Sequencing was performed with immunoSEQ multiplex PCR; in TCRdb, only in-frame clones are kept and a portion is missing. The table includes about 70,000 clones, 85% to 95% detected once. Between the trimmed V and J ends, which lost 0 bases and 3 bases, there was a span of 10 bases. In germline, CDR1 is SGHKS, CDR2 YYEKEE (reference sequence). The CDR3 has 15 residues. The V call is TRBV5-5, the J call TRBJ1-5, with a possible D match to TRBD1 (5 bases). The TCR was taken from a woman in her forties with cholangiocarcinoma. The source material was peripheral blood, sampled from a patient treated with photon-based radiotherapy. CDR3 region: CASSLGETDNQPQHF. The CDR3 nucleotides are TGTGCCAGCAGCTTGGGGGAGACAGACAATCAGCCCCAGCATTTT.